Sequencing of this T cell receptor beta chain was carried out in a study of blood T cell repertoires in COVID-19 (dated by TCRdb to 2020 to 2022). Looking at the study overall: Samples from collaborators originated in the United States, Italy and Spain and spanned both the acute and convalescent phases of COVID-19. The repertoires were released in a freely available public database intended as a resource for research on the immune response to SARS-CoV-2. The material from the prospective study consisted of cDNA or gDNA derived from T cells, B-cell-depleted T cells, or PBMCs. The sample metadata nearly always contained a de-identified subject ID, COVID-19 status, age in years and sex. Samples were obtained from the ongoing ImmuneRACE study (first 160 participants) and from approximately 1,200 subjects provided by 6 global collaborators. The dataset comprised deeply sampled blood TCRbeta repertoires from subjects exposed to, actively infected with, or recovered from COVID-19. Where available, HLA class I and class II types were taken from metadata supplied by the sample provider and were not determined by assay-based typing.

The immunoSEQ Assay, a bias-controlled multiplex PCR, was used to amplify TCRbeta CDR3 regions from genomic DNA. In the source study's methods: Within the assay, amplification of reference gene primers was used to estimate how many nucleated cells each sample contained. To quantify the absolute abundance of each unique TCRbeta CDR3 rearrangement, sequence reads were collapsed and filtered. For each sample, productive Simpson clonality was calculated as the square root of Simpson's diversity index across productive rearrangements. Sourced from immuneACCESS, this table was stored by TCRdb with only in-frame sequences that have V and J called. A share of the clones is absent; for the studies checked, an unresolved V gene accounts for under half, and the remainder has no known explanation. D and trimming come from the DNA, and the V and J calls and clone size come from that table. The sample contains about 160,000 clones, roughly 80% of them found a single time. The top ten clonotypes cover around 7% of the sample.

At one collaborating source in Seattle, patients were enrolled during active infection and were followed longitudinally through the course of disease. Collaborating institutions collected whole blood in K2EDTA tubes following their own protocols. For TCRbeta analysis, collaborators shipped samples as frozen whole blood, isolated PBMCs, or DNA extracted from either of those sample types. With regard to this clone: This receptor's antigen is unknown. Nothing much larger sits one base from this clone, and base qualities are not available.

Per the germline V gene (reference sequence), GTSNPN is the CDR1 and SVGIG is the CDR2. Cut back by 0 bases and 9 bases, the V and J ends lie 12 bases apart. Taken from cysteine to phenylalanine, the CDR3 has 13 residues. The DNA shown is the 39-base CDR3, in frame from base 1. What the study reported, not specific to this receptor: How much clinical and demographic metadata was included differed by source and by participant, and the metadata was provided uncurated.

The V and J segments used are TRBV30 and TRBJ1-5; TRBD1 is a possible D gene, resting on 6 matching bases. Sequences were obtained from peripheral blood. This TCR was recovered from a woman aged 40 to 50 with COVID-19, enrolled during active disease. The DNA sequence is TGTGCCTGGAGTGTTAGGGGGGGGAGGCCCCAGCATTTT. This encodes CAWSVRGGRPQHF. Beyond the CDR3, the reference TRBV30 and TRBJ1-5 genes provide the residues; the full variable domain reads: SQTIHQWPATLVQPVGSPLSLECTVEGTSNPNLYWYRQAAGRGLQLLFYSVGIGQISSEVPQNLSASRPQDRQFILSSKKLLLSDSGFYLCAWSVRGGRPQHFGDGTRLSIL.